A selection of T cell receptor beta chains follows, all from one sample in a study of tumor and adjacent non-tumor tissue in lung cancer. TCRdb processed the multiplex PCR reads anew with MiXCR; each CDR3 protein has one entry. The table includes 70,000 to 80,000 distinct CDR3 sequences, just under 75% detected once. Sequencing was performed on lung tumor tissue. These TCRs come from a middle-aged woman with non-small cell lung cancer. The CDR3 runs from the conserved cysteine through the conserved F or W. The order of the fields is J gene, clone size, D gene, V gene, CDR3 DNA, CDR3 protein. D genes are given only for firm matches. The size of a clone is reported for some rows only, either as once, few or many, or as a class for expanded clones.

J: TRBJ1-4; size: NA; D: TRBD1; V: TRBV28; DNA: TGTGCCAGCAGTCCAGGGGGGCATGATGAAAAACTGTTTTTT; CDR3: CASSPGGHDEKLFF
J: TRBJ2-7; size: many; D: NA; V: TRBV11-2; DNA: TGTGCCAGCAGCTTAGGTGGGCTCTTCACCTACGAGCAGTACTTC; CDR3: CASSLGGLFTYEQYF
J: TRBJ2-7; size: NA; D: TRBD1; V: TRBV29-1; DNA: TGTAGCGTTGATGTCCAGGGGGACGCATACGAGCAGTACTTC; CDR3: CSVDVQGDAYEQYF
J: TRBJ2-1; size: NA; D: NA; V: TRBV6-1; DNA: TGTGCCAACAGTTGGACCGGGTATGGTGGGCAGTTCTTC; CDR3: CANSWTGYGGQFF
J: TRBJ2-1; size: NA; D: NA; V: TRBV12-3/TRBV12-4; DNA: TGTGGCAGCAGTGGTCACGGGGTGGGTACCAATGAGCAGTTCTTC; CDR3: CGSSGHGVGTNEQFF
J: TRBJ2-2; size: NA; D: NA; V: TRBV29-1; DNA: TGCAGCGTTGAAGAAGGGGGGAATCGGGTAGGCGGGGAGCCGTTTTTT; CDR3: CSVEEGGNRVGGEPFF
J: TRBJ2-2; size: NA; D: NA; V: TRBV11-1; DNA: TGTGCCAGCAGCATCTCCGGGACTCAAGGGACCGGGAAGCTGTTTTTT; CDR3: CASSISGTQGTGKLFF
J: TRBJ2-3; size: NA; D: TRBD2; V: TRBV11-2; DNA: TGTGTCAGCAGGTCTCCTATAGCGGGGGGCACAGGTACGCAGTATTTT; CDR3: CVSRSPIAGGTGTQYF
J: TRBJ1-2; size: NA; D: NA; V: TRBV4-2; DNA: TGTGCCAGCAGCCCCTCACACGGCGGAGCGCACTATGGATACACCTTC; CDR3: CASSPSHGGAHYGYTF
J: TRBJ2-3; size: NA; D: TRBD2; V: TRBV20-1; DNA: TGCAGTCCTAGGACTAGCGGGAGCCGGGGAGATACGCAGTATTTT; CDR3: CSPRTSGSRGDTQYF
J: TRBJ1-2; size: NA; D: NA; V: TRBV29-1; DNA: TGCAGCGTTGTTGAGGGAATCTATGGATACACCTTC; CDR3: CSVVEGIYGYTF
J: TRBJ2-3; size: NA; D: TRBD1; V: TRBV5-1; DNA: TGCGCCAGCAGCGCCCGACAGGGATCAGATACGCAGTATTTT; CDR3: CASSARQGSDTQYF
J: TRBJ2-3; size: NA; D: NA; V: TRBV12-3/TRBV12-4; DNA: TGTGACAGCAGTCCCTGGGTAGCCCGGGGGACAGATACGCAGTATTTT; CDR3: CDSSPWVARGTDTQYF
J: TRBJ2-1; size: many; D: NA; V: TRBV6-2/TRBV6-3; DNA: TGTGCCAGCAAGAGGACATCCTACAATGAGCAGTTCTTC; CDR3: CASKRTSYNEQFF
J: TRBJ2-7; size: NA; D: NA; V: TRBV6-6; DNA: TGTGCCAGTAACGCCCGGGTCAGGGTTCCCGAGCAGTACTTC; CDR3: CASNARVRVPEQYF
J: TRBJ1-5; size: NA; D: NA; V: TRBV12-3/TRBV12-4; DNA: TGTGCCAGCAGTTACTCTTATCAGCCCCACCATTTT; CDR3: CASSYSYQPHHF